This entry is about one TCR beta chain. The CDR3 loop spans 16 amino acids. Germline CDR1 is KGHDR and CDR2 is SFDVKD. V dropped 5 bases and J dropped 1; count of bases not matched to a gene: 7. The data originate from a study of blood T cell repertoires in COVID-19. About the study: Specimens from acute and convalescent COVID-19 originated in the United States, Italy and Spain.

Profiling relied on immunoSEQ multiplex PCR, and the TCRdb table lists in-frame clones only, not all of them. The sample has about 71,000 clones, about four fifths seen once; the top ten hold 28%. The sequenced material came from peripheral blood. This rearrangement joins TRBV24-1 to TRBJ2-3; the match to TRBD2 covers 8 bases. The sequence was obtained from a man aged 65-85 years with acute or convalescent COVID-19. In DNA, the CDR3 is TGTGCCACCAGTGCGATAAGCGGGAGAGGCACAGATACGCAGTATTTT. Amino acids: CATSAISGRGTDTQYF.